This TCR beta chain came from a study of cytomegalovirus exposure and HLA in healthy donors. This CDR3 contains 13 residues. Germline V gene data show CDR1 as SGHTA and CDR2 as FQGNSA. V gave up 2 bases and J gave up 0 bases, with 4 bases separating them. Produced via immunoSEQ multiplex PCR; TCRdb's table is partial and in-frame only. The data show 300,000 or so clones, with roughly 88% seen just once and around 1% held by the top ten. In the case of this clone: This same CDR3 is encoded by further DNA sequences in the sample.

The origin of this receptor is a man aged 30-40 years in good health and CMV-seronegative. Sequenced material: PBMCs. The rearrangement links TRBV7-2 to TRBJ2-5; D uncertain. The CDR3: CASSLSYQETQYF. DNA for the CDR3: TGTGCCAGCAGCTTATCGTACCAAGAGACCCAGTACTTC.